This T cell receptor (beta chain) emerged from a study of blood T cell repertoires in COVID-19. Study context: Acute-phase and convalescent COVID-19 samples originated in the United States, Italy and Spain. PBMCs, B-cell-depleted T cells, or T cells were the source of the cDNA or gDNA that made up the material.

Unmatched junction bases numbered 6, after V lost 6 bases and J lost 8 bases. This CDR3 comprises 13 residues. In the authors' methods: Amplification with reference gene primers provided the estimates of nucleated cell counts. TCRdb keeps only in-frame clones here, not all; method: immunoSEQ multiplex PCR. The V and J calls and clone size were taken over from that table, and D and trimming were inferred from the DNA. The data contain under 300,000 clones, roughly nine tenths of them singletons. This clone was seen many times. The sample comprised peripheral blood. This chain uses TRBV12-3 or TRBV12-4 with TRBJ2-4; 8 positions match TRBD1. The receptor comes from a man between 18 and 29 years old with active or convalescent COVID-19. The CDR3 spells CASSPGQGYIQYF. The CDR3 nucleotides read TGTGCCAGCAGCCCCGGACAGGGATACATTCAGTACTTC.